The sequence of this TCR beta chain was determined in a study of type 1 regulatory T cells. The CDR3 length is 15 residues. The J segment lost 2 bases and the V segment lost 4 bases, leaving 4 bases of the junction unmatched. Looked up from germline, CDR1 is LGHDT and CDR2 is YNNKEL (reference sequence). Each CDR3 protein is one row after TCRdb ran MiXCR on the reads. This table has some 89,000 distinct CDR3 sequences, roughly 28% appearing once. In its sample, this clonotype was seen a few times. The receptor comes from a human donor in good health. Material: CD4+ T cells, either the whole sample or a sorted fraction (not recorded which). The rearrangement links TRBV3-1 to TRBJ2-7; 11 bases align to TRBD1. The CDR3 coding sequence is TGTGCCAGCAGCCCGCGGGACAGGGGGACCTACGAGCAGTACTTC. This codes for CASSPRDRGTYEQYF.